The present TCR beta chain was sequenced within a study of blood T cell repertoires in COVID-19. Background on the study: Material from acute and convalescent COVID-19 was sourced from the United States, Italy and Spain.

Individuals drawn from around 25 US areas were roughly 18 to 95 years old. Sequencing was performed with immunoSEQ multiplex PCR; in TCRdb, only in-frame clones are kept and a portion is missing. The sample records roughly 220,000 clones, almost 90% being singletons. The V and J ends lost 3 bases and 8 bases, in that order; junction bases with no gene match: 9. The length of the CDR3 is 15 residues. From germline, CDR1 is SGHTA and CDR2 FQGNSA. Sample: PBMCs or T cells enriched from blood (not recorded which). The rearrangement links TRBV7-2 to TRBJ1-4; 7 bases are a match to TRBD1. The TCR sequence derives from a woman aged 45-60 years with acute COVID-19. The CDR3 spells CASSFKSGGGEKLFF. CDR3 nucleotides: TGTGCCAGCAGCTTCAAGTCAGGGGGAGGCGAAAAACTGTTTTTT.